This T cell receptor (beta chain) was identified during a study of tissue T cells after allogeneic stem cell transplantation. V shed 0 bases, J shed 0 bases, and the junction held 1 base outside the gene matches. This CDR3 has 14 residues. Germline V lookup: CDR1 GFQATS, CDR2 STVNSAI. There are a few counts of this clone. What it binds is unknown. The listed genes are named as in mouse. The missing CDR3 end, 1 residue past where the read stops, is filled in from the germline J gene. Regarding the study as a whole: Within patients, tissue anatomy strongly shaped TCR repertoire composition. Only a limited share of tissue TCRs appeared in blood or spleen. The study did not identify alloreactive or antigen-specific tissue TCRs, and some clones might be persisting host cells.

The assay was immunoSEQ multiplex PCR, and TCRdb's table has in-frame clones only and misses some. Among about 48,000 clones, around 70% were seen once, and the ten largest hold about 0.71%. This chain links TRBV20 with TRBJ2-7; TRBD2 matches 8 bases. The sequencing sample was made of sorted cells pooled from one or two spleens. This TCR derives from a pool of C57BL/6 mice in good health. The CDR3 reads CGARELGGSYEQYF. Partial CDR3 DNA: TGTGGTGCTAGGGAGCTGGGGGGCTCCTATGAACAGTAC.